This TCR beta chain emerged from a study of T cells in Graves' hyperthyroidism and ophthalmopathy. Concerning this clonotype: Antigen unknown.

Study findings and constraints: Also found in blood were most expanded thyroid clonotypes above 0.001.

TCR beta CDR3 region amplification was performed from RNA transcripts. Using the HTBI primer set, a first-round RT-PCR was run on the TCR CDR3. TCRdb re-called the multiplex PCR reads through MiXCR, storing one row per CDR3 protein. The table shows 600,000 to 900,000 distinct CDR3 sequences, with 16% occurring only once. The CDR3 consists of 14 residues. Germline V CDR1 and CDR2: DFQATT, SNEGSKA (reference sequence). Trimming shortened V by 3 bases and J by 5 bases, and 14 bases separated the two germline ends. The sample was blood. The rearrangement uses TRBV20-1 and TRBJ2-1; D is undetermined. The receptor was derived from a man aged 18 to 29 with Graves' hyperthyroidism. CDR3 protein: CSASSLTAHNEQFF. CDR3 DNA: TGCAGTGCTAGCTCCTTAACTGCCCACAATGAGCAGTTCTTC.